These 18 T cell receptor beta chains were sequenced from one sample in a study of identical twins. TCRdb passed the 5' RACE reads through MiXCR, listing each CDR3 protein once. The sample contains roughly 1.6 million distinct CDR3 sequences, under 35% of which appear only once. Input material: cord blood. These TCRs come from a newborn girl in good health.

The table lists this clonotype with a few counts. The chain recombines TRBV5-1 with TRBJ1-4; D may be TRBD1 (5 bases). Per germline, CDR1 SGHRS and CDR2 YFSETQ. Trimming left V 3 bases short and J 10 bases short, with 16 bases between. This CDR3 comprises 14 residues. CDR3 region: CASSSGRARGKLFF. CDR3 nucleotides: TGCGCCAGCAGCTCGGGACGCGCGAGGGGAAAACTGTTTTTT.

Comments on this clonotype: One end of the junction varies from germline; a read error may be responsible. This sequence joins TRBV7-9 and TRBJ2-3, with a possible D match to TRBD2 (7 bases). The CDR3 has 15 amino acids. Germline V lookup: CDR1 SEHNR, CDR2 FQNEAQ (reference sequence). The chain's CDR3 is CASSRRGGYTDAQYF. DNA for the CDR3: TGTGCCAGCAGCCGCAGGGGAGGGTACACAGATGCGCAGTATTTT. The whole variable domain, remainder taken from reference TRBV7-9 and TRBJ2-3, is DTGVSQNPRHKITKRGQNVTFRCDPISEHNRLYWYRQTLGQGPEFLTYFQNEAQLEKSRLLSDRFSAERPKGSFSTLEIQRTEQGDSAMYLCASSRRGGYTDAQYFGPGTRLTVL.

The chain joins TRBV6-5 to TRBJ2-1; 7 bases line up with TRBD2. The V segment lost 4 bases and the J segment 1 base; nucleotides outside the gene matches: 4. Germline V gene data show CDR1 as MNHEY and CDR2 as SVGAGI. The CDR3 totals 15 residues. CDR3 bases: TGTGCCAGCAGTTTCGGACTAGTATCCTACAATGAGCAGTTCTTC. This sequence encodes CASSFGLVSYNEQFF.

Only a few counts were recorded for this clonotype. This sequence joins TRBV5-1 and TRBJ2-7, with 8 positions matching TRBD1. Germline-derived CDR1 and CDR2 are SGHRS and YFSETQ. V gave up 2 bases and J gave up 6 bases; unmatched junction bases: 10. This CDR3 contains 15 residues. For the CDR3, the DNA is TGCGCCAGCAGCTTTCCCAGACAGGGGCAAGGCGAGCAGTACTTC. Protein product: CASSFPRQGQGEQYF.

This clonotype was detected a few times. The chain carries TRBV20-1 and TRBJ2-1, with 10 bases fitting TRBD2. The V segment lost 1 base and the J segment 1 base; nucleotides outside the gene matches: 13. CDR1 DFQATT and CDR2 SNEGSKA come from the germline V gene (reference sequence). The CDR3 sequence is 19 residues long. The CDR3: CSARGEGTSDSGSYNEQFF. In nucleotides, the CDR3 is TGCAGTGCTAGAGGGGAGGGGACTAGCGATTCGGGGTCCTACAATGAGCAGTTCTTC.

Ten or more counts support this clonotype. The CDR3 reads CASSLGKAGTDTQYF. DNA for the CDR3: TGCGCCAGCAGCTTAGGGAAAGCTGGCACAGATACGCAGTATTTT. The chain recombines TRBV5-1 with TRBJ2-3; D unresolved. V was pared by 2 bases and J by 1 base, with 11 bases between. The CDR3 loop spans 15 amino acids. The V gene's germline CDR1 is SGHRS and CDR2 YFSETQ. Full variable domain (rest looked up from reference TRBV5-1 and TRBJ2-3): KAGVTQTPRYLIKTRGQQVTLSCSPISGHRSVSWYQQTPGQGLQFLFEYFSETQRNKGNFPGRFSGRQFSNSRSEMNVSTLELGDSALYLCASSLGKAGTDTQYFGPGTRLTVL.

This clonotype showed up just a few times. This rearrangement joins TRBV5-1 to TRBJ2-7, with D perhaps assigned TRBD1 or TRBD2 (5 bases each). The CDR3 sequence is 15 residues long. Trimming shortened V by 1 base and J by 0 bases, and 11 bases separated the two germline ends. Germline lookup yields CDR1 SGHRS and CDR2 YFSETQ. The chain's CDR3 is CASSLTGGYSYEQYF. CDR3 bases: TGCGCCAGCAGCTTGACTGGGGGTTACTCCTACGAGCAGTACTTC.

The V gene is TRBV5-5, the J gene TRBJ2-7; 7 positions match TRBD1. The germline V gene encodes CDR1 SGHKS and CDR2 YYEKEE (reference sequence). The trim removed 2 bases at V and 4 bases at J, leaving 6 bases unmatched. This CDR3 comprises 14 residues. Written as DNA, the CDR3 is TGTGCCAGCAGCTTTCAGGGGGTGAGGTACGAGCAGTACTTC. Translation gives CASSFQGVRYEQYF.

The chain uses TRBV6-2 or TRBV6-3 and TRBJ1-5; D gene unclear. Germline V lookup: CDR1 MNHEY, CDR2 SVGEGT. The V end was cut by 7 bases, the J end by 3 bases, with 10 bases between. This CDR3 comprises 13 residues. CDR3 sequence: CASNHPSNQPQHF. The CDR3 DNA is TGTGCCAGCAATCACCCTTCCAATCAGCCCCAGCATTTT.

In this sample, this clonotype turned up a few times. Here the CDR3 DNA reads TGTGCCAGCAGTTTATGGGGCCTAGCGGGAACCGGGGATACGCAGTATTTT. Translated, it gives CASSLWGLAGTGDTQYF. The chain uses TRBV27 and TRBJ2-3; TRBD2 aligns across 9 bases. The CDR3 is 17 amino acids. Germline V gene lookup returns CDR1 MNHEY and CDR2 SMNVEV (reference sequence). The V segment lost 1 base and the J segment 6 bases; nucleotides outside the gene matches: 11.

About this clonotype itself: The junction departs from germline at one end; a sequencing error may be responsible. The chain joins TRBV13 to TRBJ2-1; 14 nucleotides line up with TRBD2. CDR3 length: 18 amino acids. The germline V gene encodes CDR1 PRHDT and CDR2 FYEKMQ (reference sequence). The CDR3: CAGSSTPGLAGGTNEQFF. In DNA, the CDR3 is TGTGCCGGCAGCTCTACCCCCGGACTAGCGGGAGGAACGAATGAGCAGTTCTTC.

This clonotype was observed a few times. The chain uses TRBV27 and TRBJ2-1, with 10 bases fitting TRBD2. V gave up 4 bases and J gave up 4 bases; unmatched junction bases: 4. Germline-derived CDR1 and CDR2 are MNHEY and SMNVEV (reference sequence). The CDR3 is 15 amino acids. The CDR3 DNA reads TGTGCCAGCAGTTGGAGCGGGAGGGGGTACAATGAGCAGTTCTTC. As protein: CASSWSGRGYNEQFF.

This clonotype was seen a few times. The CDR3 DNA sequence: TGTGCCAGCAGTTTATCGACGAGGGGGTTGCGAGGAGAGTATTTT. Translation: CASSLSTRGLRGEYF. The rearrangement links TRBV27 to TRBJ2-3; D is possibly TRBD1 (6 bases). Deletions cut 0 bases from V and 13 bases from J, with 20 bases between. The germline gives CDR1 MNHEY, CDR2 SMNVEV (reference sequence). The CDR3 length is 15 residues.

This rearrangement joins TRBV5-5 to TRBJ1-4; D might be TRBD1 (5 bases). V lost 3 bases to trimming and J lost 6 bases, with 18 bases between them. Looked up from germline, CDR1 is SGHKS and CDR2 is YYEKEE (reference sequence). CDR3 size: 16 residues. The CDR3 here is CASSYLWGSWDEKLFF. CDR3 sequence (DNA): TGTGCCAGCAGCTATTTATGGGGGTCGTGGGATGAAAAACTGTTTTTT.

The genes are TRBV4-2 and TRBJ1-4; tentative D call: TRBD1 (5 bases). With 0 bases removed from V and 6 bases from J, the gap between germline ends came to 20 bases. From germline, CDR1 is LGHNA and CDR2 YNFKEQ. This CDR3 spans 18 amino acids. CDR3 sequence: CASSQDLLRTGGDEKLFF. CDR3 coding DNA: TGTGCCAGCAGCCAAGATCTTTTGCGGACGGGGGGGGATGAAAAACTGTTTTTT.

In its sample, this clonotype was seen a few times. The V call is TRBV10-3, the J call TRBJ2-5; the match to TRBD1 covers 9 bases. CDR3 length: 14 amino acids. Germline CDR1 ENHRY, CDR2 SYGVKD. Trimming removed 2 bases from V and 4 bases from J; junction bases left unmatched: 2. CDR3 loop: CAISEDRGGETQYF. The CDR3 DNA follows: TGTGCCATCAGTGAGGACAGGGGGGGAGAGACCCAGTACTTC.

This clonotype has a handful of counts. This sequence joins TRBV7-2 and TRBJ1-2, with D possibly matching TRBD1 (5 bases). CDR1 and CDR2 from the germline V gene are SGHTA and FQGNSA. Trimming removed 1 base from V and 4 bases from J, with 25 bases in between. The length of the CDR3 is 19 residues. CDR3 coding DNA: TGTGCCAGCAGCTTAGAGTGGGGGGTGAGGGTTACAGGACCCTATGGCTACACCTTC. This encodes CASSLEWGVRVTGPYGYTF. The full variable domain, in which reference TRBV7-2 and TRBJ1-2 provide the parts outside the CDR3, is GAGVSQSPSNKVTEKGKDVELRCDPISGHTALYWYRQSLGQGLEFLIYFQGNSAPDKSGLPSDRFSAERTGGSVSTLTIQRTQQEDSAVYLCASSLEWGVRVTGPYGYTFGSGTRLTVV.

This chain connects TRBV10-3 to TRBJ2-1, with D possibly being TRBD2 (6 bases). V gave up 6 bases and J gave up 4 bases, with 16 bases separating them. Germline V gene data show CDR1 as ENHRY and CDR2 as SYGVKD. The CDR3 has 15 residues. The CDR3 sequence: CAIRAGTWGYNEQFF. Here the CDR3 DNA reads TGTGCCATCAGGGCTGGGACTTGGGGGTACAATGAGCAGTTCTTC.